These 6 T cell receptor beta chains were sequenced from one sample in a study of blood T cells in healthy people across ages. Alongside a J-beta primer mix, a sample-barcoded 5' primer served in a second PCR lasting about 6 to 12 cycles. TCRdb itself ran the 5' RACE reads through MiXCR, one entry per CDR3 protein. The sample contains a few hundred thousand distinct CDR3 sequences, roughly 29% of which appear only once. The sequenced material came from blood. The source is a woman between 70 and 85 years old in good health.

This clonotype was recorded many times. The chain recombines TRBV5-1 with TRBJ2-4; D gene uncertain. Per the germline V gene, CDR1 is SGHRS and CDR2 is YFSETQ. The CDR3 is 13 residues long. V gave up 0 bases and J gave up 7 bases, with 8 bases separating them. CDR3 coding DNA: TGCGCCAGCAGCTTGGGGACGGATAACATTCAGTACTTC. It encodes CASSLGTDNIQYF.

The chain has TRBV7-9 and TRBJ1-1; D is undetermined. The CDR3 is 14 residues long. CDR1 and CDR2 from the germline V gene are SEHNR and FQNEAQ (reference sequence). Trimming took 5 bases from V and 1 from J, leaving 11 bases between them. The CDR3 loop reads CASSPRESNTEAFF. The CDR3, as DNA: TGTGCCAGCAGCCCACGGGAGTCGAACACTGAAGCTTTCTTT. The variable domain in full, with the rest retrieved from reference TRBV7-9 and TRBJ1-1, is DTGVSQNPRHKITKRGQNVTFRCDPISEHNRLYWYRQTLGQGPEFLTYFQNEAQLEKSRLLSDRFSAERPKGSFSTLEIQRTEQGDSAMYLCASSPRESNTEAFFGQGTRLTVV.

V gene TRBV7-2 combines with J gene TRBJ1-2; no definite D call. Between the trimmed V and J ends, which lost 1 base and 6 bases, there was a span of 15 bases. Germline values: CDR1 SGHTA, CDR2 FQGNSA. CDR3 length equals 15 residues. The CDR3 sequence is CASSLDAGRWDGYTF. The CDR3 DNA follows: TGTGCCAGCAGCTTAGACGCAGGTCGATGGGATGGCTACACCTTC.

The V call is TRBV20-1, the J call TRBJ2-3, with 12 bases identical to TRBD2. The CDR3 has 21 amino acids. The V gene's germline CDR1 is DFQATT and CDR2 SNEGSKA (reference sequence). The V and J ends lost 6 bases and 8 bases, in that order; junction bases with no gene match: 30. CDR3 sequence (DNA): TGCAGTGCAATAGACCCTCGGGGGCTAGCGGGGGGGCGGGCGGTTTTTGGTACGCAGTATTTT. Translating it yields CSAIDPRGLAGGRAVFGTQYF.

This chain connects TRBV7-8 to TRBJ1-1, with D uncertain. The CDR3 extends over 15 amino acids. The germline V gene encodes CDR1 SGHVS and CDR2 FQNEAQ. Trimming pared 2 bases from V and 0 bases from J, leaving 10 bases between. CDR3 DNA sequence: TGTGCCAGCAGCTTAATGGGTGTGATGAACACTGAAGCTTTCTTT. Translated, it gives CASSLMGVMNTEAFF.

The sample holds a few counts of this clonotype. The chain carries TRBV29-1 and TRBJ2-1; D is perhaps TRBD1 or TRBD2 (6 bases each). Germline V gene data show CDR1 as SQVTM and CDR2 as ANQGSEA. The V gene lost 4 bases and the J gene lost 8 bases, with 21 bases spanning the gap. This CDR3 is 15 amino acids long. CDR3 sequence reads: CSVGPRGAPSDEQFF. The CDR3 DNA reads as TGCAGCGTTGGACCGAGGGGGGCCCCGTCCGATGAGCAGTTCTTC.